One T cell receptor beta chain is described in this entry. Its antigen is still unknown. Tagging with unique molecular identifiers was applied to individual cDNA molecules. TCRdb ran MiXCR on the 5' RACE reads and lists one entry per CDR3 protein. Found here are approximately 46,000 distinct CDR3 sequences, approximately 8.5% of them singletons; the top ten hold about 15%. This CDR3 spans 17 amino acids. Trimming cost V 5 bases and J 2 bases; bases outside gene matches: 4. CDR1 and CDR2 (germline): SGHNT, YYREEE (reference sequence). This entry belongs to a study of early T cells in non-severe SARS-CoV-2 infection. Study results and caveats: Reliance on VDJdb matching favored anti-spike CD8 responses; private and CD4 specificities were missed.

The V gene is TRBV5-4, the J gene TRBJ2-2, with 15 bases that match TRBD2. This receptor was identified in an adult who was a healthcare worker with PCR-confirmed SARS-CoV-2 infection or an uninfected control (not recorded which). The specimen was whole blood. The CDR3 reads CASRMGLAGGNTGELFF. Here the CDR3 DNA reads TGTGCCAGCAGGATGGGACTAGCGGGGGGAAACACCGGGGAGCTGTTTTTT.